This T cell receptor beta chain was observed in a study of memory CD4+ T cells and cytomegalovirus serostatus. Trimming removed 6 bases from V and 1 base from J; junction bases left unmatched: 19. The CDR3 sequence is 21 residues long. CDR1 is KGHSH, CDR2 LQKENI, per germline. Method: immunoSEQ multiplex PCR; TCRdb's copy keeps in-frame clones and lacks some. The sample lists tens of thousands of clones, roughly 78% occurring once. With regard to this clone: As yet, its antigen is unknown.

Findings and limits, study-wide: The CMV-associated TCR signature appears largely within the CD4+ memory repertoire. Each of fewer than 80 CMV-associated TCRbeta sequences occurred in one to five individuals.

Single viable CD3+CD4+CD8-CD45RO+ cells were sorted as the memory CD4+ T cells. The sequencing sample was made of memory CD4+ T cells from blood. This TCR came from an adult in good health and CMV-seronegative. The rearrangement uses TRBV18 and TRBJ1-3; 12 bases agree with TRBD1. The CDR3 region has the DNA TGTGCCAGCTCGCCCCGCACCCCGGGACAGGGGGCGCGAGGTTCTGGAAACACCATATATTTT. It codes for CASSPRTPGQGARGSGNTIYF.